This T cell receptor (beta chain) was captured by sequencing in a study of blood T cells in healthy people across ages. Notes on this clonotype: The junction departs from germline at one end; a sequencing error may be responsible.

The use of a sample-barcoded 5' primer and a J-beta primer mix characterized a second PCR of about 7 to 12 cycles. Each CDR3 protein is one row after TCRdb ran MiXCR on the 5' RACE reads. The sample has roughly 1.6 million distinct CDR3 sequences; about 32% are singletons. The sequence was collected from a woman in her twenties or thirties in good health. Sequenced sample: blood.

CDR3 sequence: CAGSGTGYGYTF. For the CDR3, the DNA is TGTGCCGGCAGCGGTACAGGGTATGGCTACACCTTC. The chain is built from TRBV9 and TRBJ1-2; D is perhaps TRBD1 (6 bases). Germline V gene lookup returns CDR1 SGDLS and CDR2 YYNGEE. This CDR3 has 12 amino acids.